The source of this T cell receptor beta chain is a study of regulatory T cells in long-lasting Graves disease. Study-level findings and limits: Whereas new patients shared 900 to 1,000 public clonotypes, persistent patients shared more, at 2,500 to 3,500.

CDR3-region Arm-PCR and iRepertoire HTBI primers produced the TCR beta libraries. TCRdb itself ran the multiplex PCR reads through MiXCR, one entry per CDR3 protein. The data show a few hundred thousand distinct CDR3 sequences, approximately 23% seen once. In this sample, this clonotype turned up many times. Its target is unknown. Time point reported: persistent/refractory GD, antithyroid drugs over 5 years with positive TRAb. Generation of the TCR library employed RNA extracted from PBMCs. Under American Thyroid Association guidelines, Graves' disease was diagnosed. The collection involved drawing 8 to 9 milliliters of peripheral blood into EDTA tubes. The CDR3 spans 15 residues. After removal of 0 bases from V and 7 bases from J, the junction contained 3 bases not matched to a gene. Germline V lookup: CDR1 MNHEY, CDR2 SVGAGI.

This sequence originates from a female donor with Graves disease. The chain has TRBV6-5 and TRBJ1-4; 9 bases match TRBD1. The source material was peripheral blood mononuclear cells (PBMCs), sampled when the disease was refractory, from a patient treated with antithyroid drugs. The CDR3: CASSYSQGAAEKLFF. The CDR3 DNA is TGTGCCAGCAGTTACTCACAGGGGGCCGCTGAAAAACTGTTTTTT.